What follows are 26 T cell receptor beta chains derived from one specimen sequenced in a study of control samples from healthy donors and cancer patients. Here immunoSEQ multiplex PCR was the method, and the copy in TCRdb shows in-frame clones only, minus some. In the table there are approximately 150,000 clones, around nine tenths of which are singletons. The material sequenced was blood. The receptors were gathered from a man aged 18 to 29 in good health.

The chain is built from TRBV28 and TRBJ2-5; 7 positions agree with TRBD2. V lost 5 bases and J lost 5; bases outside the gene matches: 14. The CDR3 runs 16 residues. CDR1 and CDR2 from the germline V gene are MDHEN and SYDVKM. The CDR3 loop is CASSGGAYGGSETQYF. DNA of the CDR3: TGTGCCAGCAGTGGAGGGGCCTACGGGGGGAGCGAGACCCAGTACTTC.

The V and J genes are TRBV6-5 and TRBJ2-7, with 9 bases lining up with TRBD1. The junction had 9 bases not matched to a gene; V was cut back by 7 bases and J by 2 bases. Per germline, CDR1 MNHEY and CDR2 SVGAGI. The CDR3 covers 15 residues. The CDR3 region has the DNA TGTGCCAGCACCTTGGGACAGGGTGGGCCCTACGAGCAGTACTTC. Translated: CASTLGQGGPYEQYF.

CDR3 sequence reads: CSVVSGGNTGELFF. CDR3 DNA: TGCAGCGTAGTTAGCGGGGGGAACACCGGGGAGCTGTTTTTT. V usage is TRBV29-1 and J usage is TRBJ2-2, with TRBD2 matching 9 bases. The germline V gene has CDR1 SQVTM and CDR2 ANQGSEA. V lost 6 bases to trimming and J lost 1 base; unmatched junction nucleotides: 3. The CDR3 contains 14 residues.

This clone was seen only once. The V gene is TRBV6-2 or TRBV6-3, the J gene TRBJ1-5; the D gene is possibly TRBD1 (5 bases). Trimming cost V 2 bases and J 0 bases, with 14 bases left between them. This CDR3 has 17 residues. From germline, CDR1 is MNHEY and CDR2 SVGEGT. The DNA of the CDR3 is TGTGCCAGCAGTTACCCCCCCGGCAGGGCTAGCAATCAGCCCCAGCATTTT. This sequence encodes CASSYPPGRASNQPQHF.

The rearrangement joins TRBV7-8 to TRBJ1-5; tentative D call: TRBD1 (6 bases). This CDR3 spans 16 amino acids. Trimming removed 1 base from V and 2 bases from J, with 12 bases in between. Germline V gene lookup returns CDR1 SGHVS and CDR2 FQNEAQ. The CDR3 DNA sequence: TGTGCCAGCAGCTTAGGCAGGGGAGGTGGCAATCAGCCCCAGCATTTT. Translation: CASSLGRGGGNQPQHF.

The V gene is TRBV9, the J gene TRBJ1-2; D is perhaps TRBD1 (5 bases). CDR1 and CDR2 (germline): SGDLS, YYNGEE. Trimming stripped 3 bases from V and 2 bases from J, with 26 bases between. This CDR3 region has 19 residues. CDR3 nucleotide sequence: TGTGCCAGCAGCGCCCCCCTGGCCCCGCGGGGGGTAGGGAACTATGGCTACACCTTC. Its translation is CASSAPLAPRGVGNYGYTF.

The chain combines TRBV28 with TRBJ2-5; D is undetermined. This CDR3 contains 13 residues. Germline V gives CDR1 MDHEN, CDR2 SYDVKM. V lost 5 bases to trimming and J lost 2 bases, with 9 bases between them. The CDR3, as DNA: TGTGCCAGCAGTATTATTACACAAGAGACCCAGTACTTC. Translating it yields CASSIITQETQYF. The variable domain in full, with the rest retrieved from reference TRBV28 and TRBJ2-5, is DVKVTQSSRYLVKRTGEKVFLECVQDMDHENMFWYRQDPGLGLRLIYFSYDVKMKEKGDIPEGYSVSREKKERFSLILESASTNQTSMYLCASSIITQETQYFGPGTRLLVL.

This clone has a handful of counts. V and J are TRBV5-1 and TRBJ1-4, with D tentatively TRBD1 (5 bases). Germline CDR1 SGHRS, CDR2 YFSETQ. V was cut by 3 bases and J by 2 bases, with 14 bases left in between. The CDR3 is made up of 16 amino acids. The DNA of the CDR3 is TGCGCCAGCAGCTCCGGCGGGGGATCCACTAATGAAAAACTGTTTTTT. It is translated as CASSSGGGSTNEKLFF.

This sequence joins TRBV12-3 or TRBV12-4 and TRBJ1-1; D not certain. The CDR3 contains 13 residues. Trimming removed 5 bases at V and 1 base at J, with 8 bases between. CDR3 sequence reads: CASSPPTNTEAFF. Here the CDR3 DNA reads TGTGCCAGCAGTCCCCCCACGAACACTGAAGCTTTCTTT.

This clone was observed a handful of times. The J gene is TRBJ2-2, the V gene TRBV6-5, with TRBD2 matching over 8 bases. This CDR3 is 15 amino acids long. Per germline, CDR1 MNHEY and CDR2 SVGAGI. V trimming: 4 bases; J trimming: 1 base; junction bases outside the gene matches: 2. Here the CDR3 reads CASSLTSGNTGELFF. CDR3 DNA sequence: TGTGCCAGCAGTTTAACTAGCGGGAACACCGGGGAGCTGTTTTTT.

This sequence joins TRBV9 and TRBJ1-4, with D possibly TRBD1 on 5 matching bases. Germline V gene sequence: CDR1 SGDLS, CDR2 YYNGEE. This CDR3 has 13 residues. The V and J ends lost 4 bases and 5 bases respectively, with 9 bases between them. The CDR3 sequence: CASSSGTNEKLFF. In nucleotides, the CDR3 is TGTGCCAGCAGCTCGGGGACCAATGAAAAACTGTTTTTT.

V gene TRBV6-6 combines with J gene TRBJ1-3; D possibly corresponds to TRBD1 (6 bases). The V gene lost 0 bases and the J gene lost 1 base, with 10 bases spanning the gap. CDR3 length: 16 amino acids. CDR1 MNHNY and CDR2 SVGAGI come from the germline V gene (reference sequence). CDR3: CASSYSNRASGNTIYF. In DNA, the CDR3 is TGTGCCAGCAGTTACTCGAACAGGGCATCTGGAAACACCATATATTTT.

The rearrangement uses TRBV11-3 and TRBJ1-2; D uncertain. Germline assignment: CDR1 SGHNT and CDR2 YENEEA. V was shortened by 5 bases and J by 2 bases, with 15 bases between the two germline ends. The CDR3 runs to 15 residues. The CDR3 reads CASSAPPEENYGYTF. The CDR3 nucleotides are TGTGCCAGCAGCGCCCCCCCTGAGGAGAACTATGGCTACACCTTC.

The chain joins TRBV4-3 to TRBJ2-2; possibly TRBD2 for D (7 bases). Germline CDR1 LGHNA, CDR2 YSLEER. The CDR3 totals 16 residues. The ends were cut back, 4 bases at V and 5 bases at J, with 17 bases in the middle. Written as DNA, the CDR3 is TGCGCCAGCAGCCGGAATATGGGGGGGCGGACCGGGGAGCTGTTTTTT. It yields the protein CASSRNMGGRTGELFF.

The chain links TRBV6-2 or TRBV6-3 to TRBJ1-1, with D perhaps TRBD1 (5 bases). Germline-derived CDR1 and CDR2 are MNHEY and SVGEGT. Trimming shortened V by 6 bases and J by 5 bases, and 13 bases separated the two germline ends. The CDR3 length is 13 residues. The CDR3 loop is CASSPGWGTEAFF. CDR3 DNA sequence: TGTGCCAGCAGCCCCGGTTGGGGGACTGAAGCTTTCTTT.

V gene TRBV5-6 combines with J gene TRBJ2-5, with TRBD2 as a possible D gene (6 bases). V gave up 2 bases and J gave up 3 bases, with 17 bases separating them. The germline V gene has CDR1 SGHDT and CDR2 YYEEEE. This CDR3 is 16 amino acids long. CDR3: CASSLNFGTGKETQYF. In nucleotides, the CDR3 is TGTGCCAGCAGCTTAAACTTCGGGACTGGAAAAGAGACCCAGTACTTC. Based on the CDR3 plus reference TRBV5-6 and TRBJ2-5, the full variable domain is DAGVTQSPTHLIKTRGQQVTLRCSPKSGHDTVSWYQQALGQGPQFIFQYYEEEERQRGNFPDRFSGHQFPNYSSELNVNALLLGDSALYLCASSLNFGTGKETQYFGPGTRLLVL.

The rearrangement uses TRBV9 and TRBJ1-2, with D possibly matching TRBD1 (5 bases). Trimming took 0 bases from V and 2 from J, leaving 11 bases between them. Germline CDR1 reads SGDLS; CDR2 reads YYNGEE. The length of the CDR3 is 15 residues. CDR3 DNA sequence: TGTGCCAGCAGCGTAGAACTGGGGCGGAACTATGGCTACACCTTC. This codes for CASSVELGRNYGYTF.

The V and J genes are TRBV19 and TRBJ1-2; no clear D. This CDR3 has 13 amino acids. V was shortened by 3 bases and J by 7 bases, with 12 bases between the two germline ends. Germline lookup yields CDR1 LNHDA and CDR2 SQIVND (reference sequence). The CDR3 DNA reads as TGTGCCAGTAGTATTGGTGGGGAGATTGGCTACACCTTC. Protein product: CASSIGGEIGYTF.

This chain connects TRBV14 to TRBJ2-3; 10 nucleotides align to TRBD2. This CDR3 comprises 16 residues. In germline, CDR1 is SGHDN, CDR2 FVKESK. Trimming at V came to 1 base and at J to 4 bases, leaving 5 bases not matched to a gene. The CDR3 DNA is TGTGCCAGCAGCCAAGTAGCGGGGGGTAGCGCAGATACGCAGTATTTT. It codes for CASSQVAGGSADTQYF.

The rearrangement uses TRBV14 and TRBJ2-1; D is ambiguous. The CDR3 covers 16 residues. Trimming cost V 4 bases and J 3 bases, with 16 bases left between them. Germline CDR1 SGHDN, CDR2 FVKESK. CDR3 coding DNA: TGTGCCAGCAGCCCGCGAGCCGACTCCTACTACAATGAGCAGTTCTTC. It translates to CASSPRADSYYNEQFF.

This chain connects TRBV28 to TRBJ1-2; D might be TRBD1 (5 bases). Trimming stripped 7 bases from V and 5 bases from J, with 17 bases between. The CDR3 has 14 residues. The germline gives CDR1 MDHEN, CDR2 SYDVKM. CDR3 nucleotide sequence: TGTGCCAGCACCATTAGAGGGACGGGATATGGCTACACCTTC. This encodes CASTIRGTGYGYTF.

The chain links TRBV28 to TRBJ2-1, with TRBD2 matching 11 bases. J lost 4 bases, V lost 6 bases, and 5 bases had no gene match. CDR1 and CDR2 from the germline V gene are MDHEN and SYDVKM. There are 15 residues in the CDR3. CDR3 residues: CASRIAGGDYNEQFF. The CDR3, as DNA: TGTGCCAGCAGGATAGCGGGGGGGGATTACAATGAGCAGTTCTTC.

The V and J genes are TRBV19 and TRBJ2-1; 9 bases fit TRBD2. V was pared by 4 bases and J by 1 base, with 5 bases of the junction left unmatched. The germline CDR1 and CDR2 sequences are LNHDA and SQIVND (reference sequence). This CDR3 is 16 amino acids long. The CDR3 coding sequence is TGTGCCAGTAGTAACCCGGGACTAGCTTCCTACAATGAGCAGTTCTTC. Translating it yields CASSNPGLASYNEQFF.

The chain employs TRBV7-2 and TRBJ2-2; the D call may be TRBD1 or TRBD2 (5 bases each). The CDR3 has 16 amino acids. The germline CDR1 and CDR2 sequences are SGHTA and FQGNSA. The V gene lost 0 bases and the J gene lost 1 base, with 9 bases spanning the gap. CDR3 DNA: TGTGCCAGCAGCTTAGCGGGACCGAAGAACACCGGGGAGCTGTTTTTT. It encodes CASSLAGPKNTGELFF.

The chain combines TRBV6-5 with TRBJ1-2, with 7 bases that match TRBD1. The V segment lost 6 bases and the J segment 3 bases; nucleotides outside the gene matches: 10. Germline V gives CDR1 MNHEY, CDR2 SVGAGI. The CDR3 covers 15 residues. This CDR3 is CASSHLPDRDYGYTF. The CDR3 nucleotides are TGTGCCAGCAGCCACCTCCCCGACAGGGACTATGGCTACACCTTC.

The gene calls are TRBV6-2 or TRBV6-3 and TRBJ2-6, with D perhaps given as TRBD1 or TRBD2 (6 bases each). The CDR3 runs to 17 residues. Germline V gives CDR1 MNHEY, CDR2 SVGEGT. V was pared by 2 bases and J by 0 bases, with 11 bases between. The CDR3 coding sequence is TGTGCCAGCAGTTACGGGGGGCTCTACTCTGGGGCCAACGTCCTGACTTTC. Protein sequence: CASSYGGLYSGANVLTF.